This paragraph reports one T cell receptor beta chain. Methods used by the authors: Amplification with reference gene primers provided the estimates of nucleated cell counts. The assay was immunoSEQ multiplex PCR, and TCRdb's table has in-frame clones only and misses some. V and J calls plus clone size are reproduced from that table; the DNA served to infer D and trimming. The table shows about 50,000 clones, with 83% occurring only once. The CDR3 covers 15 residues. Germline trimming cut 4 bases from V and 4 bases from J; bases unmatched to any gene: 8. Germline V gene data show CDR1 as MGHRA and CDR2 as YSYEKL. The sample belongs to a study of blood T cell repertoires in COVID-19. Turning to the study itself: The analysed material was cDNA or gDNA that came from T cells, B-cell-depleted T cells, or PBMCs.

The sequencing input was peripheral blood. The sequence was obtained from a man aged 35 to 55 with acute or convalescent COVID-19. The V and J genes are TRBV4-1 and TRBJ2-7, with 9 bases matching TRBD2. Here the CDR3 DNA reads TGCGCCAGCAGCCCGGCGGGAGGGGTATGGTACGAGCAGTACTTC. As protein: CASSPAGGVWYEQYF.